These 30 T cell receptor beta chains share one sample of origin, sequenced in a study of naive and memory T cell subsets. Their specific antigens are unknown. Regarding the study as a whole: Naive repertoires, especially CD8, held a few larger clonotypes, possibly memory cells re-expressing CD45RA.

An equimolar mix of two oligonucleotides served as the beta constant-region primer for TRBC1 and TRBC2. Ligated cDNA was amplified by four rounds of PCR with nested alpha and beta constant-region primers and SP2. From the UMI-ligation and nested PCR reads, TCRdb called clonotypes with MiXCR, one entry per CDR3 protein. The profile covers roughly 83,000 distinct CDR3 sequences, with 11% appearing a single time and more than 0.13% taken by the ten largest. Sequenced sample: naive CD4+ T cells from blood. The receptors originated from a human donor in good health.

This clonotype has just a few counts. The chain carries TRBV6-5 and TRBJ1-2; D is unresolved. In germline, CDR1 is MNHEY, CDR2 SVGAGI. V lost 6 bases and J 8 bases, leaving 19 bases between the germline ends. The CDR3 sequence is 14 residues long. The CDR3 is CASRLGLGLGGYTF. The CDR3 DNA follows: TGTGCCAGCAGGCTCGGACTCGGGTTGGGAGGCTACACCTTC.

The chain is built from TRBV30 and TRBJ1-6; D gene uncertain. Trimming removed 4 bases at V and 7 bases at J, with 14 bases between. This CDR3 has 14 amino acids. In germline, CDR1 is GTSNPN, CDR2 SVGIG (reference sequence). CDR3 amino acids: CAWKSEVMNSPLHF. The CDR3 nucleotides are TGTGCCTGGAAGTCAGAGGTAATGAATTCACCCCTCCACTTT.

This clonotype came up many times. The J gene is TRBJ2-7, the V gene TRBV4-3, with 7 bases that match TRBD1. CDR1 LGHNA and CDR2 YSLEER come from the germline V gene. Unmatched junction bases numbered 17, after V lost 0 bases and J lost 3 bases. CDR3 length equals 19 residues. For the CDR3, the DNA is TGCGCCAGCAGCCAAGAACAGACAGGGAATAGACATCCCTACTACGAGCAGTACTTC. Its protein product is CASSQEQTGNRHPYYEQYF.

This clonotype was detected many times. The chain couples TRBV5-1 to TRBJ2-1; TRBD2 aligns across 12 bases. The length of the CDR3 is 19 residues. The J segment lost 8 bases and the V segment lost 0 bases, leaving 15 bases of the junction unmatched. CDR1 and CDR2 from the germline V gene are SGHRS and YFSETQ. The CDR3 region has the DNA TGCGCCAGCAGCTTGGAGTCGGGGTCTAGCGGGAGGGCGTGGGATGAGCAGTTCTTC. Amino acids: CASSLESGSSGRAWDEQFF.

The chain recombines TRBV11-1 with TRBJ1-1; D call uncertain. With 0 bases removed from V and 7 bases from J, the gap between germline ends came to 12 bases. Germline V gene data show CDR1 as SGHAT and CDR2 as FQDESV (reference sequence). This CDR3 is 14 amino acids long. The CDR3 nucleotides read TGTGCCAGCAGCTTAGCTAGTGTTCACATTGAAGCTTTCTTT. Protein sequence: CASSLASVHIEAFF.

The rearrangement uses TRBV12-3 or TRBV12-4 and TRBJ2-3, with 11 nucleotides matching TRBD2. This CDR3 contains 17 residues. V dropped 8 bases and J dropped 4; count of bases not matched to a gene: 14. The CDR3 spells CASSPPSSGGRPDTQYF. DNA for the CDR3: TGTGCCAGCTCCCCCCCTTCTAGCGGGGGGCGACCAGATACGCAGTATTTT.

The table lists this clonotype with many counts. V is TRBV4-1 and J is TRBJ1-6; D remains unclear. The CDR3 is 16 amino acids. Per the germline V gene, CDR1 is MGHRA and CDR2 is YSYEKL. V was trimmed by 0 bases and J by 4 bases, leaving 10 bases between them. CDR3 protein: CASSQDEGGYNSPLHF. The DNA of the CDR3 is TGCGCCAGCAGCCAAGATGAAGGTGGTTATAATTCACCCCTCCACTTT.

Concerning this clonotype: One end of the junction is discordant with germline, which a read error may explain. The chain links TRBV4-3 to TRBJ1-3; no clear D. Germline V gives CDR1 LGHNA, CDR2 YSLEER. The length of the CDR3 is 15 residues. The CDR3 sequence: CASGQEWRSGNTIYF. The CDR3 nucleotides are TGCGCCAGCGGCCAAGAATGGCGAAGTGGAAACACCATATATTTT.

The chain employs TRBV7-2 and TRBJ2-6; the D is unclear. The germline gives CDR1 SGHTA, CDR2 FQGNSA. CDR3 size: 15 residues. The V and J ends lost 5 bases and 4 bases respectively, with 12 bases between them. The CDR3 DNA reads as TGTGCCAGCAGCCGAAGGGTTCTGGGGGCCAACGTCCTGACTTTC. Residues: CASSRRVLGANVLTF.

Ten or more counts support this clonotype. This sequence joins TRBV5-4 and TRBJ2-1; TRBD2 aligns across 14 bases. Germline CDR1 reads SGHNT; CDR2 reads YYREEE (reference sequence). This CDR3 has 19 amino acids. The trim removed 4 bases at V and 1 base at J, leaving 10 bases unmatched. In DNA form, the CDR3 reads TGTGCCAGCAGCCTAGGGACTAGCGGGGGCGGTCGGTCCTACAATGAGCAGTTCTTC. Its translation: CASSLGTSGGGRSYNEQFF.

The chain recombines TRBV7-2 with TRBJ2-1; 7 positions agree with TRBD2. After removal of 10 bases from V and 0 bases from J, the junction contained 6 bases not matched to a gene. The CDR3 length is 14 residues. The germline gives CDR1 SGHTA, CDR2 FQGNSA. This chain's CDR3 is CATKSGNSYNEQFF. DNA for the CDR3: TGTGCCACGAAGAGCGGGAACTCCTACAATGAGCAGTTCTTC.

This clonotype was seen repeatedly, ten times or more. This rearrangement joins TRBV29-1 to TRBJ1-2; a weak D match, TRBD1 (5 bases). CDR1 is SQVTM, CDR2 ANQGSEA, per germline. The CDR3 consists of 13 residues. The germline V and J ends were trimmed by 2 bases and 4 bases, with 11 bases remaining between them. The CDR3, as DNA: TGCAGCGTTGAAACCGGGACGACCTATGGCTACACCTTC. It yields the protein CSVETGTTYGYTF. The full variable domain, in which reference TRBV29-1 and TRBJ1-2 provide the parts outside the CDR3, is SAVISQKPSRDICQRGTSLTIQCQVDSQVTMMFWYRQQPGQSLTLIATANQGSEATYESGFVIDKFPISRPNLTFSTLTVSNMSPEDSSIYLCSVETGTTYGYTFGSGTRLTVV.

This clonotype was found a few times. This chain joins TRBV6-2 or TRBV6-3 and TRBJ2-7; tentative D call: TRBD2 (6 bases). V was trimmed by 6 bases and J by 0 bases, leaving 21 bases between them. The CDR3 totals 17 residues. In germline, CDR1 is MNHEY, CDR2 SVGEGT. The CDR3 loop reads CASSPGLSGLSSYEQYF. The CDR3 bases are TGTGCCAGCAGCCCAGGGTTGAGCGGGCTCAGCTCCTACGAGCAGTACTTC.

This clonotype was seen at least ten times. This chain joins TRBV12-3 or TRBV12-4 and TRBJ2-3, with D tentatively TRBD2 (5 bases). The length of the CDR3 is 14 residues. V was trimmed by 7 bases and J by 2 bases, leaving 13 bases between them. This CDR3 is CASMEAVHTDTQYF. CDR3 sequence (DNA): TGTGCCAGCATGGAGGCGGTGCACACAGATACGCAGTATTTT.

This clonotype came up a few times. The rearrangement joins TRBV7-9 to TRBJ2-3; no clear D gene. The CDR3 covers 15 residues. The germline gives CDR1 SEHNR, CDR2 FQNEAQ (reference sequence). V was cut by 3 bases and J by 0 bases, with 10 bases left in between. The CDR3 sequence: CASSFTYPSTDTQYF. The CDR3 coding sequence is TGTGCCAGCAGCTTTACGTACCCTAGCACAGATACGCAGTATTTT. Looking up the rest from reference TRBV7-9 and TRBJ2-3 gives the full variable domain: DTGVSQNPRHKITKRGQNVTFRCDPISEHNRLYWYRQTLGQGPEFLTYFQNEAQLEKSRLLSDRFSAERPKGSFSTLEIQRTEQGDSAMYLCASSFTYPSTDTQYFGPGTRLTVL.

At least ten counts were recorded for this clonotype. The chain links TRBV6-1 to TRBJ2-7; weak D call: TRBD2 (6 bases). CDR3 length: 15 amino acids. V was pared by 3 bases and J by 1 base, with 13 bases between. The germline V gene encodes CDR1 MNHNS and CDR2 SASEGT. The CDR3 loop is CASSDSSAGSYEQYF. Written as DNA, the CDR3 is TGTGCCAGCAGTGACAGCTCTGCGGGATCCTACGAGCAGTACTTC.

This clonotype was counted at least ten times. The genes are TRBV12-3 or TRBV12-4 and TRBJ1-6; TRBD1 is a possible D gene (5 bases). The CDR3 runs to 12 residues. Deletions cut 6 bases from V and 10 bases from J, with 10 bases between. The CDR3 here is CASRETVSPLHF. CDR3 sequence (DNA): TGTGCCAGCAGAGAGACAGTCTCACCCCTCCACTTT.

The chain is built from TRBV4-2 and TRBJ1-4, with D unresolved. This CDR3 has 15 residues. Per the germline V gene, CDR1 is LGHNA and CDR2 is YNFKEQ. Trimming took off 1 base at V and 3 bases at J, with 9 bases between the two ends. The CDR3 DNA reads as TGTGCCAGCAGCCAAGTCCGGGCGGCTAATGAAAAACTGTTTTTT. Amino acids: CASSQVRAANEKLFF.

This clonotype was recorded a few times. This sequence joins TRBV4-3 and TRBJ1-5; D remains unclear. CDR3 size: 14 residues. The V gene's germline CDR1 is LGHNA and CDR2 YSLEER. V was pared by 4 bases and J by 6 bases, with 13 bases between. Here the CDR3 reads CASSPSDVRQPQHF. The CDR3 DNA is TGCGCCAGCAGCCCATCGGACGTCCGTCAGCCCCAGCATTTT.

This clonotype has only one observation. The V gene is TRBV27, the J gene TRBJ2-1; the D gene is possibly TRBD1 (6 bases). The CDR3 runs 16 residues. Germline CDR1 is MNHEY and CDR2 is SMNVEV (reference sequence). Deletions cut 4 bases from V and 10 bases from J, with 23 bases between. CDR3 amino acids: CASSSTGFLISQEQFF. CDR3 nucleotide sequence: TGTGCCAGCAGTTCAACAGGGTTTTTAATATCGCAGGAGCAGTTCTTC.

This clonotype was recorded a few times. This chain connects TRBV7-9 to TRBJ1-2; D gene uncertain. Trimming took 5 bases from V and 4 from J, leaving 8 bases between them. The length of the CDR3 is 12 residues. The V gene's germline CDR1 is SEHNR and CDR2 FQNEAQ (reference sequence). The CDR3 protein is CASSNPFYGYTF. In nucleotides, the CDR3 is TGTGCCAGCAGCAATCCCTTCTATGGCTACACCTTC.

The chain employs TRBV2 and TRBJ2-1; D uncertain. The germline CDR1 and CDR2 sequences are SNHLY and FYNNEI. Trimming pared 5 bases from V and 2 bases from J, leaving 10 bases between. The CDR3 is 14 residues long. This chain's CDR3 is CASSRANTYNEQFF. In nucleotides, the CDR3 is TGTGCCAGCAGTCGAGCCAACACCTACAATGAGCAGTTCTTC.

The chain's CDR3 is CASSPGLVHEQYF. CDR3 nucleotide sequence: TGTGCCAGCAGTCCGGGACTAGTCCACGAGCAGTACTTC. The chain recombines TRBV6-2 or TRBV6-3 with TRBJ2-7; 8 nucleotides align to TRBD2. The CDR3 runs to 13 residues. Germline lookup yields CDR1 MNHEY and CDR2 SVGEGT. The V gene end was trimmed by 5 bases and the J gene end by 5 bases; junction bases not matched to a gene: 5.

This clonotype was recorded a few times. This chain uses TRBV13 with TRBJ1-1; 7 nucleotides match TRBD1. The CDR3 spans 16 residues. The germline gives CDR1 PRHDT, CDR2 FYEKMQ (reference sequence). V trimming: 3 bases; J trimming: 2 bases; junction bases outside the gene matches: 9. CDR3 coding DNA: TGTGCCAGCAGCTTTGCTACCGGGACAGCTAACACTGAAGCTTTCTTT. Translation gives CASSFATGTANTEAFF.

This chain connects TRBV12-3 or TRBV12-4 to TRBJ1-5; no clear D. The V and J ends lost 4 bases and 3 bases respectively, with 13 bases between them. The CDR3 contains 15 residues. The CDR3, as DNA: TGTGCCAGCAGTTCCAGCTGGTGGGTCAATCAGCCCCAGCATTTT. This translates into CASSSSWWVNQPQHF.

The sample holds many counts of this clonotype. The chain joins TRBV5-1 to TRBJ1-6; possible D gene TRBD1, 6 bases. CDR3 length: 17 residues. Trimming stripped 3 bases from V and 0 bases from J, with 13 bases between. CDR1 is SGHRS, CDR2 YFSETQ, per germline. CDR3 bases: TGCGCCAGCAGCTACGGACAGTTGAGCTCCTATAATTCACCCCTCCACTTT. This sequence encodes CASSYGQLSSYNSPLHF.

In its sample, this clonotype was seen a few times. This chain connects TRBV20-1 to TRBJ2-1; D possibly corresponds to TRBD2 (6 bases). Germline assignment: CDR1 DFQATT and CDR2 SNEGSKA (reference sequence). The CDR3 totals 14 residues. Trimming pared 1 base from V and 3 bases from J, leaving 10 bases between. Here the CDR3 reads CSARVTGSYNEQFF. The DNA of the CDR3 is TGCAGTGCTAGAGTAACCGGGAGCTACAATGAGCAGTTCTTC.

This clonotype was detected a few times. The V call is TRBV4-2, the J call TRBJ1-5; D is undetermined. Looked up from germline, CDR1 is LGHNA and CDR2 is YNFKEQ. Trimming stripped 4 bases from V and 3 bases from J, with 13 bases between. CDR3 size: 15 residues. CDR3 loop: CASSPDSDANQPQHF. The CDR3 DNA is TGTGCCAGCAGCCCAGACTCGGACGCCAATCAGCCCCAGCATTTT.

This clonotype was detected many times. The chain combines TRBV12-3 or TRBV12-4 with TRBJ2-7; 10 bases agree with TRBD1. V shed 6 bases and J 3 bases; nucleotides not matched to a gene: 11. There are 16 residues in the CDR3. The CDR3 reads CASSRTDRGRLYEQYF. The DNA for the CDR3 is TGTGCCAGCAGCAGAACCGACAGGGGGCGGCTCTACGAGCAGTACTTC.

The chain uses TRBV15 and TRBJ2-5; possible D gene TRBD2, 6 bases. Trimming stripped 6 bases from V and 7 bases from J, with 18 bases between. The CDR3 runs to 14 residues. In germline, CDR1 is LNHNV, CDR2 YYDKDF (reference sequence). This chain's CDR3 is CATSLEEFGGTQYF. For the CDR3, the DNA is TGTGCCACCAGTCTAGAGGAGTTCGGGGGGACCCAGTACTTC. Filled out from reference TRBV15 and TRBJ2-5, the complete variable domain reads DAMVIQNPRYQVTQFGKPVTLSCSQTLNHNVMYWYQQKSSQAPKLLFHYYDKDFNNEADTPDNFQSRRPNTSFCFLDIRSPGLGDTAMYLCATSLEEFGGTQYFGPGTRLLVL.